This is a list of T cell receptor beta chains from one sample in a study of T cell responses to AZD1222 COVID-19 vaccine. The assay was immunoSEQ multiplex PCR, and TCRdb's table has in-frame clones only and misses some. The sample lists about 190,000 clones, approximately 90% occurring once. The sequences come from peripheral blood, collected on day 0 of AZD1222 vaccination. Receptor source: an adult in good health. Each CDR3 is given with its conserved first and last residue. Expanded clones get a size class; other rows say once, few or many, or leave the size out.

j_call	clone_size	v_call	cdr3_aa
TRBJ1-1	.	TRBV4-1	CASRSTTPQGKVGTEAFF
TRBJ2-7	.	TRBV27	CASSPTGGRVPSYEQYF
TRBJ1-1	.	TRBV28	CASMGRSFGAFF
TRBJ1-6	.	TRBV7-8	CASSIRGGQGNSPLHF
TRBJ2-1	few	TRBV29-1	CSFSTSGGAGNYNEQFF
TRBJ2-7	.	TRBV5-8	CASSLSSYEQYF
TRBJ2-5	few	TRBV7-6	CASSLGRKGEETQYF
TRBJ2-7	few	TRBV15	CATSIGQPAYEQYF
TRBJ1-2	.	TRBV28	CATTLLDYGYTF
TRBJ1-6	.	TRBV25-1	CASSDRRGLNSPLHF
TRBJ2-3	.	TRBV4-3	CASSQDGRVRGTDTQYF
TRBJ2-3	.	TRBV11-2	CASSARTLSSTDTQYF
TRBJ1-1	.	TRBV10-2	CASRGGRGENTEAFF
TRBJ2-1	once	TRBV11-3	CASSSTGSSYNEQFF
TRBJ1-5	once	TRBV3-1/TRBV3-2	CASSLGQGCNQPQHF
TRBJ2-1	.	TRBV2	CASSPLAEQFF
TRBJ1-4	few	TRBV7-9	CASRPLRGGNEKLFF
TRBJ1-6	.	TRBV6-5	CASKRTGLNSPLHF